This T cell receptor beta chain derives from a study of blood T cell repertoires in COVID-19. Study-wide context: From the United States, Italy and Spain came samples of acute and convalescent COVID-19. PBMCs, B-cell-depleted T cells, or T cells were the source of the cDNA or gDNA that made up the material.

The V and J ends lost 1 base and 0 bases, in that order; junction bases with no gene match: 11. There are 19 residues in the CDR3. In the source study's methods: The assay estimated nucleated cells by amplifying reference gene primers. The assay was immunoSEQ multiplex PCR, and TCRdb's table has in-frame clones only and misses some. Clonal size and the V and J genes are those of that table, whereas D and trimming came from the DNA. Seen here are roughly 70,000 clones, over 75% observed once, and the top ten hold roughly 3.2%. The sequenced sample consisted of peripheral blood. This rearrangement joins TRBV23-1 to TRBJ1-1; TRBD1 agrees at 10 bases. TRBV23-1 is flagged as an ORF with uncertain function. This TCR was recovered from a man aged 45-65 years with active COVID-19. CDR3 region: CASSQWNGQGVPMNTEAFF. The CDR3 nucleotides read TGCGCCAGCAGTCAATGGAACGGACAGGGGGTTCCTATGAACACTGAAGCTTTCTTT.